This TCR beta chain was recorded in a study of CD8 T cells in Susac syndrome. Study-level information: Treatment status at blood draw for the Susac syndrome patients was therapy-naive, corticosteroids, or intravenous immunoglobulin alone. Whole-study findings and limits: Susac CD8+ clonal expansion peaked in TEMRA cells and active patients.

With respect to this clonotype: Its matching antigen is unknown.

Sequencing of TCR beta drew on CD8+ and CD4+ T cells from blood. The germline CDR1 and CDR2 sequences are LNHNV and YYDKDF (reference sequence). Trimming removed 0 bases from V and 3 bases from J, with 8 bases in between. The CDR3 has 14 residues. RNA totalling about 0.5 to 1 ug underwent reverse transcription with random hexamers. Via MiXCR, TCRdb re-called the immunoSEQ multiplex PCR reads, giving one row per CDR3 protein. Among about 100,000 distinct CDR3 sequences listed, 95% were seen once. The chain links TRBV15 to TRBJ2-5; tentatively, D is TRBD1 (5 bases). Material for sequencing was CD8+ T cells from PBMCs. The sequence was collected from a human donor with Susac syndrome. CDR3 DNA sequence: TGTGCCACCAGCAGAGAGGCCAGGGAAGAGACCCAGTACTTC. This encodes CATSREAREETQYF.